The sequence of this TCR beta chain was determined in a study of beta chain features in type 1 diabetes. The CDR3 contains 15 residues. Germline CDR1 and CDR2: MDHEN and SYDVKM. V lost 3 bases to trimming and J lost 2 bases, with 12 bases between them. Sorting gave populations that all exceeded 95% purity. Expressed TCRB transcripts were sequenced because the isolated RNA had all been reverse transcribed beforehand. Sequencing of naive, central memory and regulatory T cell samples gave an average of approximately 3.5 million reads. Using immunoSEQ multiplex PCR, the repertoire was profiled, and TCRdb retains in-frame clones only, with some absent. The repertoire holds 250,000 to 350,000 clones, around 13% seen once, with approximately 7% in the top ten.

The receptor's source is a man aged 25 to 40 in good health. Sequencing used central memory CD4+ T cells from blood. V gene TRBV28 combines with J gene TRBJ2-3; D uncertain. CDR3 amino acids: CASSFRRSPTDTQYF. CDR3 bases: TGTGCCAGCAGTTTCCGGCGGAGTCCCACAGATACGCAGTATTTT.